The 3 T cell receptor beta chains below were found in one sample sequenced in a study of cytomegalovirus exposure and HLA in healthy donors. TCRdb keeps only in-frame clones here, not all; method: immunoSEQ multiplex PCR. The table records 150,000 to 200,000 clones, 85% of them present only once. Input material: PBMCs. The receptors derive from a man aged 18 to 30 in good health and CMV-seropositive.

V gene TRBV9 combines with J gene TRBJ1-1; the match to TRBD1 covers 8 bases. The CDR3 is made up of 15 amino acids. Trimming took 5 bases from V and 3 from J; bases not matched to a gene: 9. Germline assignment: CDR1 SGDLS and CDR2 YYNGEE. The CDR3 spells CASSQGAHVDTEAFF. The CDR3 DNA reads TGTGCCAGCAGTCAGGGGGCCCATGTGGACACTGAAGCTTTCTTT.

V is TRBV7-8 and J is TRBJ1-3; D gene ambiguous. In germline, CDR1 is SGHVS, CDR2 FQNEAQ. The CDR3 has 16 amino acids. The germline V and J ends were trimmed by 5 bases and 0 bases, with 14 bases remaining between them. This CDR3 reads CASSQRRSNSGNTIYF. The CDR3 DNA is TGTGCCAGCAGCCAACGTAGGAGTAACTCTGGAAACACCATATATTTT. Drawing the rest from reference TRBV7-8 and TRBJ1-3, the complete variable domain is GAGVSQSPRYKVAKRGQDVALRCDPISGHVSLFWYQQALGQGPEFLTYFQNEAQLDKSGLPSDRFFAERPEGSVSTLKIQRTQQEDSAVYLCASSQRRSNSGNTIYFGEGSWLTVV.

This clone has only one observation. CDR3 coding DNA: TGTGCCAGCAGTTACGACATTGTCGACAATGAGCAGTTCTTC. Translating it yields CASSYDIVDNEQFF. The J gene is TRBJ2-1, the V gene TRBV6-5; unclear D gene. The germline CDR1 and CDR2 sequences are MNHEY and SVGAGI. The CDR3 is 14 residues long. The germline V and J ends were trimmed by 2 bases and 5 bases, with 10 bases remaining between them.